One sample yielded the 13 T cell receptor beta chains listed below, sequenced in a study of T cells in Graves' hyperthyroidism and ophthalmopathy (dated by TCRdb to the late 2010s). Library creation used multiplex PCR. The run used an Illumina HiSeq 2000. The TCR beta CDR3 regions were amplified from RNA transcripts. The first round of RT-PCR for the TCR CDR3 was performed with the HTBI primer set and the Qiagen OneStep RT-PCR kit. The public reads were quality trimmed at Q25 with fastp and then assembled into clones with MiXCR by TCRdb, keeping productive beta chains. Each entry merges the rows of one CDR3 protein and shows their most common DNA and genes. This sample holds more than 450,000 distinct CDR3 sequences; 12% to 15% were observed only once. The top ten constitute roughly 13% of the sample. The material sequenced was blood. The receptors shown here come from a woman aged 40 to 50 with Graves' hyperthyroidism.

This clonotype came up many times. The rearrangement uses TRBV5-4 and TRBJ1-1, with D tentatively TRBD1 (5 bases). Germline V gives CDR1 SGHNT, CDR2 YYREEE (reference sequence). The germline V and J ends were trimmed by 3 bases and 1 base, with 10 bases remaining between them. The CDR3 length is 14 residues. CDR3 protein: CASSWEGTNTEAFF. The CDR3 coding sequence is TGTGCCAGCAGCTGGGAAGGGACGAACACTGAAGCTTTCTTT.

There are many counts of this clonotype. The rearrangement links TRBV12-3 or TRBV12-4 to TRBJ2-3; unclear D gene. Trimming stripped 6 bases from V and 6 bases from J, with 10 bases between. CDR3 length: 12 amino acids. The CDR3 reads CASSRVADTQYF. The CDR3 DNA sequence: TGTGCCAGCAGCCGTGTGGCGGATACGCAGTATTTT.

The chain is built from TRBV19 and TRBJ1-1, with D possibly matching TRBD1 (5 bases). CDR3 length equals 14 residues. V lost 4 bases and J 3 bases, leaving 12 bases between the germline ends. Germline CDR1 LNHDA, CDR2 SQIVND (reference sequence). The CDR3 is CASSKRGGDTEAFF. DNA of the CDR3: TGTGCCAGTAGTAAGAGGGGAGGAGACACTGAAGCTTTCTTT.

The table lists this clonotype with many counts. CDR3 residues: CASSQRRSSAEQFF. Here the CDR3 DNA reads TGTGCCAGCAGCCAACGACGAAGCTCGGCTGAGCAGTTCTTC. This chain uses TRBV3-1 with TRBJ2-1; D is uncertain. Germline V CDR1 and CDR2: LGHDT, YNNKEL (reference sequence). The CDR3 has 14 amino acids. V was trimmed by 2 bases and J by 9 bases, leaving 14 bases between them.

This clonotype occurred many times. The V gene is TRBV12-3 or TRBV12-4, the J gene TRBJ1-6; TRBD1 matches at 7 bases. This CDR3 region has 14 residues. Trimming at V came to 2 bases and at J to 7 bases, leaving 2 bases not matched to a gene. CDR3 sequence (DNA): TGTGCCAGCAGTTTATCAGGGGGGAATTCACCCCTCCACTTT. Amino acids: CASSLSGGNSPLHF.

The J gene is TRBJ1-2, the V gene TRBV4-1; no clear D. The CDR3 runs to 13 residues. From germline, CDR1 is MGHRA and CDR2 YSYEKL. Trimming removed 6 bases from V and 2 bases from J, with 10 bases in between. CDR3 protein: CASSGGGNYGYTF. The CDR3 nucleotides are TGCGCCAGCAGTGGAGGAGGGAACTATGGCTACACCTTC.

The rearrangement uses TRBV20-1 and TRBJ2-1, with TRBD2 identical over 8 bases. Germline V gene sequence: CDR1 DFQATT, CDR2 SNEGSKA (reference sequence). Trimming removed 1 base from V and 5 bases from J; junction bases left unmatched: 7. The CDR3 runs to 15 residues. CDR3 DNA sequence: TGCAGTGCTAGAGGCGGGAGGAAAGACGACAATGAGCAGTTCTTC. Amino acids: CSARGGRKDDNEQFF.

The table lists this clonotype with many counts. DNA for the CDR3: TGCAGTGCCCTAGACAGGGGGCTCTCCTACGAGCAGTACTTC. Its protein product is CSALDRGLSYEQYF. The chain has TRBV20-1 and TRBJ2-7; 10 bases are a match to TRBD1. CDR3 size: 14 residues. The germline V gene encodes CDR1 DFQATT and CDR2 SNEGSKA (reference sequence). V was clipped by 6 bases and J by 0 bases; unmatched bases: 5.

The chain couples TRBV7-6 to TRBJ2-1; 8 nucleotides line up with TRBD2. The CDR3 contains 18 residues. The V gene's germline CDR1 is SGHVS and CDR2 FNYEAQ. V trimming: 1 base; J trimming: 8 bases; junction bases outside the gene matches: 16. The CDR3 here is CASSLGSFSAGGRDEQFF. CDR3 bases: TGTGCCAGCAGCTTAGGGTCCTTCTCGGCGGGAGGTAGGGATGAGCAGTTCTTC.

The rearrangement joins TRBV7-9 to TRBJ1-2, with 11 bases matching TRBD1. CDR3 length: 18 residues. Germline V gene lookup returns CDR1 SEHNR and CDR2 FQNEAQ (reference sequence). V was pared by 5 bases and J by 7 bases, with 18 bases of the junction left unmatched. CDR3 nucleotides: TGTGCCAGCAGCCGGAGGACAGGGGGCATTTCAAGAGTTGTTGGCTACACCTTC. It codes for CASSRRTGGISRVVGYTF.

About this clonotype itself: Just one base apart from a much larger clone, this may be a read error. This chain connects TRBV27 to TRBJ2-1; 8 bases line up with TRBD2. This CDR3 region has 15 residues. The V and J ends lost 0 bases and 4 bases, in that order; junction bases with no gene match: 2. Germline-derived CDR1 and CDR2 are MNHEY and SMNVEV (reference sequence). The CDR3: CASSLSSGVYNEQFF. The CDR3 DNA reads as TGTGCCAGCAGTTTATCTAGCGGGGTTTACAATGAGCAGTTCTTC.

At least ten counts were recorded for this clonotype. J is TRBJ2-7 and V is TRBV5-6, with D possibly being TRBD2 (5 bases). V was clipped by 1 base and J by 2 bases, with 7 bases between them. CDR3 length: 13 residues. Germline CDR1 reads SGHDT; CDR2 reads YYEEEE. CDR3 nucleotide sequence: TGTGCCAGCAGCTTGAAACTAGCCTACGAGCAGTACTTC. This encodes CASSLKLAYEQYF.

Many counts were recorded for this clonotype. This chain joins TRBV27 and TRBJ2-7, with TRBD1 matching 9 bases. The V and J ends lost 7 bases and 3 bases, in that order; junction bases with no gene match: 4. This CDR3 comprises 13 residues. Germline CDR1 and CDR2: MNHEY and SMNVEV (reference sequence). The CDR3 region is CASTGQGYYEQYF. Written as DNA, the CDR3 is TGTGCCAGCACCGGACAGGGGTACTACGAGCAGTACTTC.